This passage covers 29 T cell receptor beta chains from one sample sequenced in a study of T cell repertoires in ileal Crohn's disease. Lamina propria lymphocytes from surgical specimens were isolated on a density gradient before sorting. Assay: immunoSEQ multiplex PCR; the TCRdb copy retains only in-frame clones and omits some. Of approximately 1,000 clones in the sample, 80% to 90% were seen once. Sequences were obtained from CD4+ T cells sorted from the ileum. These TCRs come from an adult with Crohn's disease.

The rearrangement links TRBV9 to TRBJ2-3; D not certain. Trimming cost V 0 bases and J 1 base, with 3 bases left between them. The CDR3 is 13 amino acids. Germline CDR1 and CDR2: SGDLS and YYNGEE. The CDR3 is CASSVAGTDTQYF. The CDR3 bases are TGTGCCAGCAGCGTAGCGGGCACAGATACGCAGTATTTT.

The rearrangement joins TRBV28 to TRBJ2-5, with 13 bases aligning to TRBD2. Germline loops: CDR1 MDHEN, CDR2 SYDVKM. Unmatched junction bases numbered 7, after V lost 7 bases and J lost 5 bases. The CDR3 extends over 15 amino acids. CDR3 sequence: CASNQLAGGLETQYF. The CDR3 region has the DNA TGTGCCAGCAACCAACTAGCGGGAGGGCTGGAGACCCAGTACTTC.

The chain carries TRBV4-2 and TRBJ2-2; D possibly corresponds to TRBD2 (5 bases). V lost 4 bases, J lost 1 base, and 13 bases lay in between. Germline CDR1 LGHNA, CDR2 YNFKEQ. This CDR3 is 16 amino acids long. The CDR3 spells CASSRTPDLNTGELFF. CDR3 DNA sequence: TGTGCCAGCAGCCGGACTCCAGACTTGAACACCGGGGAGCTGTTTTTT.

The V gene is TRBV9, the J gene TRBJ1-1; 8 nucleotides agree with TRBD1. Germline values: CDR1 SGDLS, CDR2 YYNGEE. V lost 6 bases, J lost 11 bases, and 12 bases stayed unmatched. This CDR3 spans 13 amino acids. The CDR3 nucleotides read TGTGCCAGCAACCCCCAGGGGGCATCGACGGCTTTCTTT. Translation gives CASNPQGASTAFF.

The chain is built from TRBV15 and TRBJ2-2; D is perhaps TRBD2 (6 bases). This CDR3 comprises 17 residues. From germline, CDR1 is LNHNV and CDR2 YYDKDF (reference sequence). V was trimmed by 5 bases and J by 2 bases, leaving 18 bases between them. In nucleotides, the CDR3 is TGTGCCACCAGCGCCGCAGGGTACGGGAGTAACACCGGGGAGCTGTTTTTT. Amino acids: CATSAAGYGSNTGELFF.

The chain carries TRBV6-4 and TRBJ2-1; 7 nucleotides match TRBD1. Germline V lookup: CDR1 MRHNA, CDR2 SNTAGT. The CDR3 covers 13 residues. With 6 bases clipped from V and 7 bases from J, the junction kept 6 bases outside the gene matches. CDR3 in amino acids: CASSGEQGNEQFF. In DNA form, the CDR3 reads TGTGCCAGCAGCGGGGAACAGGGGAATGAGCAGTTCTTC.

This clone was detected only a few times. This chain uses TRBV5-1 with TRBJ2-7, with TRBD2 matching 11 bases. CDR1 is SGHRS, CDR2 YFSETQ, per germline. V gave up 4 bases and J gave up 3 bases; unmatched junction bases: 6. This CDR3 is 15 amino acids long. CDR3 nucleotide sequence: TGCGCCAGCAGCCTACTAGCGGGAGACATCTACGAGCAGTACTTC. Residues: CASSLLAGDIYEQYF.

This clone was observed once. This rearrangement joins TRBV30 to TRBJ2-1; tentative D call: TRBD2 (7 bases). The CDR3 is made up of 12 amino acids. The germline gives CDR1 GTSNPN, CDR2 SVGIG (reference sequence). The V gene lost 5 bases and the J gene lost 8 bases, with 13 bases spanning the gap. As DNA, the CDR3 is TGTGCCTGGGCGAGGGGGGGCCATGAGCAGTTCTTC. Encoded protein: CAWARGGHEQFF.

The chain carries TRBV9 and TRBJ2-7, with a tentative D call TRBD2 (5 bases). The CDR3 consists of 14 residues. Germline V gene sequence: CDR1 SGDLS, CDR2 YYNGEE. V was trimmed by 1 base and J by 5 bases, leaving 13 bases between them. CDR3 protein: CASSVFAGLDEQYF. The DNA for the CDR3 is TGTGCCAGCAGCGTATTCGCGGGTTTGGACGAGCAGTACTTC.

This chain links TRBV4-1 with TRBJ1-3; no clear D gene. The CDR3 totals 16 residues. CDR1 and CDR2 from the germline V gene are MGHRA and YSYEKL. The germline V and J ends were trimmed by 4 bases and 1 base, with 14 bases remaining between them. CDR3 loop: CASSPYALMSGNTIYF. CDR3 in DNA: TGCGCCAGCAGCCCCTATGCTTTAATGTCTGGAAACACCATATATTTT.

This sequence joins TRBV29-1 and TRBJ2-1, with 10 bases fitting TRBD2. The CDR3 has 13 residues. V lost 7 bases, J lost 6 bases, and 6 bases stayed unmatched. CDR1 and CDR2 from the germline V gene are SQVTM and ANQGSEA. The CDR3 loop is CSARAGGSNEQFF. CDR3 DNA sequence: TGCAGCGCCCGAGCGGGAGGGTCCAATGAGCAGTTCTTC.

The chain carries TRBV9 and TRBJ2-1; 10 positions agree with TRBD2. J was trimmed by 8 bases and V by 1 base; bases with no gene match: 15. The germline V gene has CDR1 SGDLS and CDR2 YYNGEE. The CDR3 covers 18 residues. The CDR3 coding sequence is TGTGCCAGCAGCGTACCGGGAGGGGCTAGCGGGGGTGCCGATGAGCAGTTCTTC. Protein sequence: CASSVPGGASGGADEQFF.

The J gene is TRBJ2-6, the V gene TRBV6-5, with D perhaps TRBD2 (5 bases). The CDR3 is 15 residues long. The germline gives CDR1 MNHEY, CDR2 SVGAGI. The V and J ends lost 6 bases and 1 base respectively, with 10 bases between them. The chain's CDR3 is CASSGGSSGANVLTF. Here the CDR3 DNA reads TGTGCCAGCAGCGGTGGGAGTTCTGGGGCCAACGTCCTGACTTTC.

V and J are TRBV29-1 and TRBJ2-2, with 14 bases fitting TRBD2. CDR3 length: 17 residues. V lost 5 bases to trimming and J lost 2 bases; unmatched junction nucleotides: 7. CDR1 and CDR2 (germline): SQVTM, ANQGSEA. CDR3: CSVRLAGGPINTGELFF. CDR3 nucleotide sequence: TGCAGCGTTAGACTAGCGGGAGGGCCTATAAACACCGGGGAGCTGTTTTTT.

V gene TRBV10-3 combines with J gene TRBJ2-1, with D possibly being TRBD2 (6 bases). The V gene's germline CDR1 is ENHRY and CDR2 SYGVKD. CDR3 length: 12 residues. Trimming cost V 2 bases and J 15 bases, with 14 bases left between them. The CDR3 reads CAISEIGEVPFF. CDR3 coding DNA: TGTGCCATCAGTGAGATAGGGGAGGTTCCGTTCTTC.

The chain carries TRBV2 and TRBJ2-7, with TRBD2 identical over 7 bases. The V gene's germline CDR1 is SNHLY and CDR2 FYNNEI. This CDR3 spans 15 amino acids. The junction had 16 bases not matched to a gene; V was cut back by 7 bases and J by 7 bases. CDR3 region: CASNRVAGASREQYF. Here the CDR3 DNA reads TGTGCCAGCAACCGGGTGGCGGGAGCTTCACGAGAGCAGTACTTC. Drawing the rest from reference TRBV2 and TRBJ2-7, the complete variable domain is EPEVTQTPSHQVTQMGQEVILRCVPISNHLYFYWYRQILGQKVEFLVSFYNNEISEKSEIFDDQFSVERPDGSNFTLKIRSTKLEDSAMYFCASNRVAGASREQYFGPGTRLTVT.

The chain uses TRBV9 and TRBJ2-5; TRBD1 is a possible D gene (6 bases). Germline V lookup: CDR1 SGDLS, CDR2 YYNGEE. Trimming cost V 0 bases and J 1 base, with 13 bases left between them. This CDR3 is 16 amino acids long. The CDR3 loop reads CASSVGFSDSQETQYF. CDR3 nucleotide sequence: TGTGCCAGCAGCGTAGGTTTCTCGGACAGCCAAGAGACCCAGTACTTC.

This chain uses TRBV11-2 with TRBJ2-2; 12 bases line up with TRBD2. Germline V gene data show CDR1 as SGHAT and CDR2 as FQNNGV. With 6 bases clipped from V and 7 bases from J, the junction kept 12 bases outside the gene matches. This CDR3 spans 17 amino acids. The CDR3 sequence is CASSQIGLAGWGGELFF. In DNA form, the CDR3 reads TGTGCCAGCAGTCAAATTGGACTAGCGGGATGGGGCGGGGAGCTGTTTTTT.

This chain uses TRBV19 with TRBJ2-5, with D possibly being TRBD1 (6 bases). With 9 bases removed from V and 3 bases from J, the gap between germline ends came to 11 bases. Germline V gene data show CDR1 as LNHDA and CDR2 as SQIVND (reference sequence). The CDR3 sequence is 12 residues long. The CDR3 loop reads CARLAGEETQYF. DNA of the CDR3: TGTGCCAGATTAGCAGGGGAAGAGACCCAGTACTTC.

This chain links TRBV20-1 with TRBJ1-4, with a tentative D call TRBD1 (5 bases). The germline V gene has CDR1 DFQATT and CDR2 SNEGSKA (reference sequence). This CDR3 contains 11 residues. Trimming pared 7 bases from V and 4 bases from J, leaving 7 bases between. In DNA, the CDR3 is TGCAGTGGACAGATTAATGAAAAACTGTTTTTT. It translates to CSGQINEKLFF.

The chain combines TRBV5-1 with TRBJ2-3; D not certain. V lost 4 bases, J lost 0 bases, and 9 bases lay in between. CDR1 and CDR2 (germline): SGHRS, YFSETQ. This CDR3 has 14 amino acids. The CDR3 sequence is CASSKESSTDTQYF. The CDR3 DNA is TGCGCCAGCAGCAAAGAGTCCAGCACAGATACGCAGTATTTT.

The rearrangement joins TRBV7-2 to TRBJ2-5, with a tentative D call TRBD2 (5 bases). V gave up 5 bases and J gave up 4 bases, with 14 bases separating them. CDR3 length: 14 residues. Germline lookup yields CDR1 SGHTA and CDR2 FQGNSA. The CDR3 bases are TGTGCCAGCAGCGAACCAGGACTGACAGAGACCCAGTACTTC. Protein product: CASSEPGLTETQYF. The whole variable domain, remainder taken from reference TRBV7-2 and TRBJ2-5, is GAGVSQSPSNKVTEKGKDVELRCDPISGHTALYWYRQSLGQGLEFLIYFQGNSAPDKSGLPSDRFSAERTGGSVSTLTIQRTQQEDSAVYLCASSEPGLTETQYFGPGTRLLVL.

This rearrangement joins TRBV4-2 to TRBJ1-2; 7 positions agree with TRBD1. This CDR3 is 15 amino acids long. With 6 bases clipped from V and 0 bases from J, the junction kept 7 bases outside the gene matches. From germline, CDR1 is LGHNA and CDR2 YNFKEQ. CDR3 nucleotides: TGTGCCAGCAGTCTCCCGGACAGGCCTAACTATGGCTACACCTTC. Translated: CASSLPDRPNYGYTF.

The rearrangement links TRBV30 to TRBJ2-2; D remains unclear. This CDR3 has 13 amino acids. CDR1 and CDR2 (germline): GTSNPN, SVGIG (reference sequence). The V end was cut by 0 bases, the J end by 5 bases, with 7 bases between. The CDR3 nucleotides read TGTGCCTGGAGTGTTTTTACTACCGGGGAGCTGTTTTTT. Translated, it gives CAWSVFTTGELFF.

This clone was found once. The genes are TRBV27 and TRBJ1-1; D unresolved. The germline V gene encodes CDR1 MNHEY and CDR2 SMNVEV (reference sequence). V was trimmed by 5 bases and J by 1 base, leaving 8 bases between them. The CDR3 has 13 residues. The CDR3 spells CASSHQKNTEAFF. The CDR3 nucleotides are TGTGCCAGCAGTCATCAGAAGAACACTGAAGCTTTCTTT.

This chain joins TRBV19 and TRBJ2-7; 9 positions match TRBD2. V lost 2 bases to trimming and J lost 1 base; unmatched junction nucleotides: 0. CDR1 is LNHDA and CDR2 is SQIVND in the germline V gene (reference sequence). The length of the CDR3 is 14 residues. The CDR3 here is CASSITSGSYEQYF. The CDR3, as DNA: TGTGCCAGTAGTATAACTAGCGGGTCCTACGAGCAGTACTTC. Complete variable domain (other parts from reference TRBV19 and TRBJ2-7): DGGITQSPKYLFRKEGQNVTLSCEQNLNHDAMYWYRQDPGQGLRLIYYSQIVNDFQKGDIAEGYSVSREKKESFPLTVTSAQKNPTAFYLCASSITSGSYEQYFGPGTRLTVT.

This clone was found once. The chain recombines TRBV11-2 with TRBJ1-5; TRBD1 might be the D (6 bases). Deletions cut 1 base from V and 7 bases from J, with 14 bases between. This CDR3 is 15 amino acids long. Germline CDR1 is SGHAT and CDR2 is FQNNGV. CDR3 loop: CASSLGTGIGQPQHF. The DNA for the CDR3 is TGTGCCAGCAGCTTAGGAACAGGGATAGGGCAGCCCCAGCATTTT.

The chain joins TRBV28 to TRBJ1-5; 9 positions match TRBD1. In germline, CDR1 is MDHEN, CDR2 SYDVKM. The CDR3 is 16 amino acids. The J segment lost 3 bases and the V segment lost 3 bases, leaving 6 bases of the junction unmatched. The CDR3 nucleotides are TGTGCCAGCAGTTTGCCACAGGGGGCAGTCAATCAGCCCCAGCATTTT. As protein: CASSLPQGAVNQPQHF.

The chain carries TRBV18 and TRBJ1-3; D unresolved. This CDR3 has 13 residues. Per germline, CDR1 KGHSH and CDR2 LQKENI. Trimming shortened V by 10 bases and J by 0 bases, and 10 bases separated the two germline ends. The CDR3 DNA is TGTGCCACCATCAAGAGCTCTGGAAACACCATATATTTT. Translated: CATIKSSGNTIYF.